Described below is a single T cell receptor (beta chain) sequence and its context. Its antigen remains unknown. Germline CDR1 reads SGHRS; CDR2 reads YFSETQ. The CDR3 has 12 amino acids. Trimming left V 0 bases short and J 12 bases short, with 13 bases between. This sample was taken from a study of tissue T cells after allogeneic stem cell transplantation. Study-wide findings and caveats: Shared clones across patients were few; motif clustering revealed tissue-specific shared signatures. The patient cohort was small and clinically heterogeneous, with limited sampling depth.

The method was immunoSEQ multiplex PCR; TCRdb's version includes in-frame clones alone and lacks a portion of them. The sample has about 6,800 clones; about 50% are singletons. Sequenced material: duodenum tissue, taken at autopsy. This rearrangement joins TRBV5-1 to TRBJ2-7, with D hard to call. The clonotype was recovered from a female donor at least 60 years old with lung cancer. The CDR3 DNA is TGCGCCAGCAGCTTGGTAGGTGACGATATGTACTTC. The encoded protein is CASSLVGDDMYF.